This TCR beta chain was sequenced during a study of T cells in Graves' hyperthyroidism and ophthalmopathy. Researchers barred patients who had uncontrolled infection, other autoimmune disease, pregnancy or lactation. Diagnoses were made from clinical symptoms, serum measures (thyroxine and TRAb), thyroid ultrasound and orbital computed tomography. Authors of the study amplified TCR beta CDR3 regions from RNA transcripts. Primed by the HTBI set, a first-round RT-PCR was run on the TCR CDR3. MiXCR, applied by TCRdb to the multiplex PCR reads, yields one record per CDR3 protein. The table has fewer than 350,000 distinct CDR3 sequences, roughly 18% seen once. This clonotype was recorded many times. What it binds is unknown. Findings of the study overall: Before onset, by a median of approximately 6.2 months, the model predicted ophthalmopathy.

This CDR3 is 14 amino acids long. With V trimmed by 8 bases and J by 4 bases, 13 bases remained unmatched. Germline V gene sequence: CDR1 SQVTM, CDR2 ANQGSEA. This TCR was sampled from a woman between 40 and 50 years old with Graves' ophthalmopathy. This chain connects TRBV29-1 to TRBJ2-5; 7 nucleotides match TRBD1. Sequenced input: blood. DNA for the CDR3: TGCAGCTGCTCCTTGGGGACAGCCGGAGAGACCCAGTACTTC. Translated, it gives CSCSLGTAGETQYF.